These 5 T cell receptor beta chains share one sample of origin, sequenced in a study of T-cell memory formation after mild COVID-19. TCRdb re-derived calls from the 5' RACE reads in MiXCR, one entry per CDR3 protein. This table holds about 110,000 distinct CDR3 sequences, over 15% found once. Source material: PBMCs or a T cell subset sorted from them (not recorded which). The receptors come from a young man who had mild COVID-19 (a few samples of this study predate the infection). Cell type and time point are not known.

The chain links TRBV20-1 to TRBJ1-5; a possible D gene is TRBD1 (6 bases). From germline, CDR1 is DFQATT and CDR2 SNEGSKA (reference sequence). Trimming left V 2 bases short and J 0 bases short, with 8 bases between. The CDR3 runs to 14 residues. CDR3 amino acids: CSARRGASNQPQHF. The CDR3 coding sequence is TGCAGTGCTAGACGGGGGGCTAGCAATCAGCCCCAGCATTTT.

This clonotype has a handful of counts. The rearrangement joins TRBV20-1 to TRBJ2-5, with D unresolved. The ends were cut back, 6 bases at V and 2 bases at J, with 16 bases in the middle. Germline V gives CDR1 DFQATT, CDR2 SNEGSKA (reference sequence). The CDR3 runs 14 residues. The CDR3 DNA is TGCAGTGCGCGACGGGCAACCTTACAAGAGACCCAGTACTTC. It translates to CSARRATLQETQYF.

This chain joins TRBV5-1 and TRBJ1-3; TRBD1 matches at 9 bases. With 0 bases clipped from V and 3 bases from J, the junction kept 4 bases outside the gene matches. Germline V gives CDR1 SGHRS, CDR2 YFSETQ. CDR3 length equals 16 residues. The CDR3 here is CASSLAPTGGGNTIYF. CDR3 bases: TGCGCCAGCAGCTTGGCCCCGACAGGGGGTGGAAACACCATATATTTT. Drawing the rest from reference TRBV5-1 and TRBJ1-3, the complete variable domain is KAGVTQTPRYLIKTRGQQVTLSCSPISGHRSVSWYQQTPGQGLQFLFEYFSETQRNKGNFPGRFSGRQFSNSRSEMNVSTLELGDSALYLCASSLAPTGGGNTIYFGEGSWLTVV.

This clonotype has more than one count but fewer than ten. V gene TRBV28 combines with J gene TRBJ2-1; no clear D. The length of the CDR3 is 13 residues. The V gene's germline CDR1 is MDHEN and CDR2 SYDVKM. The V and J ends lost 8 bases and 6 bases respectively, with 14 bases between them. This CDR3 reads CASYRVLPNEQFF. CDR3 nucleotides: TGTGCCAGCTATAGGGTATTGCCCAATGAGCAGTTCTTC.

V gene TRBV29-1 combines with J gene TRBJ1-1, with 7 bases that match TRBD1. V lost 8 bases, J lost 3 bases, and 6 bases stayed unmatched. The CDR3 runs to 12 residues. Germline values: CDR1 SQVTM, CDR2 ANQGSEA. This CDR3 reads CSINDRDTEAFF. Here the CDR3 DNA reads TGCAGCATAAACGACAGGGACACTGAAGCTTTCTTT.